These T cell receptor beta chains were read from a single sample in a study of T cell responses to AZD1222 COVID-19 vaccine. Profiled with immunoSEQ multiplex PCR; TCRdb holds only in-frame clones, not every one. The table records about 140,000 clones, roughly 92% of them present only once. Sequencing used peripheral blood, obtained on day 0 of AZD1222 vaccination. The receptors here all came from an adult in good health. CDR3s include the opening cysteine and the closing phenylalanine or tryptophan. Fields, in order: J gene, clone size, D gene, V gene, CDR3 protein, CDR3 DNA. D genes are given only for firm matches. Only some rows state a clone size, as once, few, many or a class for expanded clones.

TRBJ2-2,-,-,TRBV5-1,CASSALRGPNTGELFF,TGCGCCAGCAGCGCTTTAAGGGGACCTAACACCGGGGAGCTGTTTTTT
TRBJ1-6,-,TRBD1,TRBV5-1,CASSLGDRLLDSPLHF,TGCGCCAGCAGCTTGGGGGACAGATTGTTGGATTCACCCCTCCACTTT
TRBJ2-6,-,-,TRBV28,CASSARPGANVLTF,TGTGCCAGCAGTGCCCGACCTGGGGCCAACGTCCTGACTTTC
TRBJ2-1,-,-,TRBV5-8,CASSLPPWGAPYNEQFF,TGTGCCAGCAGCTTGCCACCTTGGGGGGCCCCCTACAATGAGCAGTTCTTC
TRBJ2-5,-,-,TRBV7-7,CASSLGGVTGQETQYF,TGTGCTAGCAGCTTAGGGGGGGTGACAGGTCAAGAGACCCAGTACTTC
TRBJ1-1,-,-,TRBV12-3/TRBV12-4,CASSFSGGAILYF,TGTGCCAGCAGTTTTTCGGGGGGCGCGATTCTCTACTTT
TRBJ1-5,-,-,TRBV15,CATSMAPNNQPQHF,TGTGCCACCAGCATGGCACCGAACAATCAGCCCCAGCATTTT
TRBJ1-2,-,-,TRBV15,CATSRAANYGYTF,TGTGCCACCAGCAGAGCGGCAAATTATGGCTACACCTTC
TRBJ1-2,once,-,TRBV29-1,CSVERNINYGYTF,TGCAGCGTTGAACGCAACATTAACTATGGCTACACCTTC
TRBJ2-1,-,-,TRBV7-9,CASSLAQNSYNEQFF,TGTGCCAGCAGCTTGGCCCAGAACTCCTACAATGAGCAGTTCTTC
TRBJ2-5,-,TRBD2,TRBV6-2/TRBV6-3,CASSTGLAGTYQETQYF,TGTGCCAGCAGCACAGGACTAGCGGGGACGTACCAAGAGACCCAGTACTTC
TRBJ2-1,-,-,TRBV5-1,CASSLDGLGGNEQFF,TGCGCCAGCAGCTTGGACGGGCTGGGGGGAAATGAGCAGTTCTTC
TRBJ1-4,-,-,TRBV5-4,CASSLGQEEKLFF,TGTGCCAGCAGCTTGGGACAAGAAGAAAAACTGTTTTTT
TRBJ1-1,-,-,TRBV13,CASSFGRNTEAFF,TGTGCCAGCAGCTTTGGAAGGAACACTGAAGCTTTCTTT
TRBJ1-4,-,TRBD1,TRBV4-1,CASSLTGAPWEKLFF,TGCGCCAGCAGCCTAACAGGGGCGCCTTGGGAAAAACTGTTTTTT
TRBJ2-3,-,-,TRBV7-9,CASSLFGGLRLDTQYF,TGTGCCAGCAGCTTATTTGGGGGGTTAAGGCTGGATACGCAGTATTTT
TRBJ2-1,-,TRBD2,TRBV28,CASAGVYNEQFF,TGTGCCAGCGCGGGGGTCTACAATGAGCAGTTCTTC
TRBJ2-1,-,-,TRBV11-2,CASSSKTGFDEQFF,TGTGCCAGCAGCTCAAAGACAGGTTTCGATGAGCAGTTCTTC
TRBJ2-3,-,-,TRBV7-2,CASSLAGKDTQYF,TGTGCCAGCAGCTTAGCAGGGAAAGATACGCAGTATTTT
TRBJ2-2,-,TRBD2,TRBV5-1,CASSLLAGETGELFF,TGCGCCAGCAGCCTGCTAGCGGGAGAAACCGGGGAGCTGTTTTTT
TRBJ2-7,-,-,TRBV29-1,CSVRRDSSYEQYF,TGCAGCGTTCGGCGGGATAGCTCCTACGAGCAGTACTTC
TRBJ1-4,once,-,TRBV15,CATSRVVATQGEKLFF,TGTGCCACCAGCAGAGTAGTGGCGACGCAGGGTGAAAAACTGTTTTTT
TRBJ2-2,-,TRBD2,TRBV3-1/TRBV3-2,CASSTGTSGSTGELFF,TGTGCCAGCAGCACCGGGACTAGCGGGAGCACCGGGGAGCTGTTTTTT
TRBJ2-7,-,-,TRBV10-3,CAITSRQGRHEQYF,TGTGCCATCACCTCTCGGCAGGGGAGGCACGAGCAGTACTTC
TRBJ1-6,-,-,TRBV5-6,CASSLVPDTYSPLHF,TGTGCCAGCAGCTTGGTTCCAGATACCTATTCACCCCTCCACTTT
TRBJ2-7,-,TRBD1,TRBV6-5,CASSPDRGAYEQYF,TGTGCCAGCAGCCCCGACAGGGGGGCATACGAGCAGTACTTC
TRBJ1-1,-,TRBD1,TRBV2,CASSKTGTAMNTEAFF,TGTGCCAGCAGCAAGACCGGGACAGCAATGAACACTGAAGCTTTCTTT
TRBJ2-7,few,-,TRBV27,CASSPRVAFTPEQYF,TGTGCCAGCAGTCCAAGAGTGGCCTTCACCCCCGAGCAGTACTTC
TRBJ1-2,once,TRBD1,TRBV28,CASRGRDRSFYGYTF,TGTGCCAGCCGGGGGCGGGACAGGTCTTTCTATGGCTACACCTTC
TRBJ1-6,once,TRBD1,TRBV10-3,CASRDRVGDNSPLHF,TGTGCCTCTAGGGACAGGGTTGGGGATAATTCACCCCTCCACTTT
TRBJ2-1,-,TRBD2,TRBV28,CASSLTETSDNEQFF,TGTGCCAGCAGTTTAACTGAGACTAGCGACAATGAGCAGTTCTTC
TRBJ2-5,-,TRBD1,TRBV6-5,CASSYGDSETQYF,TGTGCCAGCAGTTACGGGGACAGCGAGACCCAGTACTTC
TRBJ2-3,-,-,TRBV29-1,CSVGWRVPFTDTQYF,TGCAGCGTTGGATGGCGGGTTCCCTTCACAGATACGCAGTATTTT